The source of this T cell receptor beta chain is a study of CD8 T cell repertoires and HIV-1 epitope variants. Study-wide background: The baseline condition was 1M T cells left uncultured.

The assay was immunoSEQ multiplex PCR, and TCRdb's table has in-frame clones only and misses some. Of 95,000 or so clones listed, 60% to 80% are singletons. The CDR3 runs to 12 residues. The germline V gene has CDR1 ENHRY and CDR2 SYGVKD. Trimming cost V 9 bases and J 1 base; bases outside gene matches: 3. The sample was uncultured baseline CD8+ T cells from peripheral blood mononuclear cells (PBMCs). V is TRBV10-3 and J is TRBJ2-7; 7 bases align to TRBD1. The TCR was taken from a male donor with HIV. The CDR3 is CAIRQGSYEQYF. The CDR3 nucleotides read TGTGCCATTCGACAGGGTTCCTACGAGCAGTACTTC.